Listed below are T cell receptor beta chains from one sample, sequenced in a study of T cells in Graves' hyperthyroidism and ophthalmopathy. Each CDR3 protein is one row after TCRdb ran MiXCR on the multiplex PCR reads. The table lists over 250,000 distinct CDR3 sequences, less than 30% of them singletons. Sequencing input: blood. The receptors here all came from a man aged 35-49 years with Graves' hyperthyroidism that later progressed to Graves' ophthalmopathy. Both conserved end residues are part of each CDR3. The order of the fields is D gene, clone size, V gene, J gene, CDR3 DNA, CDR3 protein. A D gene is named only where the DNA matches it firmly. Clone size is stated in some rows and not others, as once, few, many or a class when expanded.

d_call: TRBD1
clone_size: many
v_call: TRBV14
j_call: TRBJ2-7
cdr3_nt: TGTGCCAGCAGCCAAGACTATCGGGCAGGGGGTCCCTACGAGCAGTACTTC
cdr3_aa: CASSQDYRAGGPYEQYF

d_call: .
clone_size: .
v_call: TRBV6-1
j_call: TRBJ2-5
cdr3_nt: TGTGCCAGCAGTGAAGCGAAGGGCCCCAGGCCGGGGGAGACCCAGTACTTC
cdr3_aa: CASSEAKGPRPGETQYF

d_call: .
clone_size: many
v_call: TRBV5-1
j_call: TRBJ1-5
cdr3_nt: TGCGCCAGCAGCCTGGGGGTGGAGCAGCCCCAGCATTTT
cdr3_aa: CASSLGVEQPQHF

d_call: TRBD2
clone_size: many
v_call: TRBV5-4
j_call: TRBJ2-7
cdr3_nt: TGTGCCAGCAGCCCCGGACTAGCTGCGTTCGAGCAGTACTTC
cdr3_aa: CASSPGLAAFEQYF

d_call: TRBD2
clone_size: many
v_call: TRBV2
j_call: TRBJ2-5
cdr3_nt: TGTGCCAGCAGTGGGGGACTAGCCCACACCGAGACCCAGTACTTC
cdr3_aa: CASSGGLAHTETQYF

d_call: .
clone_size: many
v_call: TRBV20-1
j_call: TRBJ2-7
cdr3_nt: TGCAGTGCTAGAGACCTCTCGACAGGCTACGAGCAGTACTTC
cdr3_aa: CSARDLSTGYEQYF

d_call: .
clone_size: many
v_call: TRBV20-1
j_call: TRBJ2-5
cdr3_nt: TGCAGTGCTAGATGGCCCGGGGGACGCGAGGAGACCCAGTACTTC
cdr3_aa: CSARWPGGREETQYF

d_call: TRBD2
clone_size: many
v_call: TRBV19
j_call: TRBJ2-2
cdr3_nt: TGTGCCAGTAGAACTAGCGGTAACACCGGGGAGCTGTTTTTT
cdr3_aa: CASRTSGNTGELFF

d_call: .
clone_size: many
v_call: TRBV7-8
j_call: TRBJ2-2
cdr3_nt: TGTGCCAGCAACGCCCGCCTTGTAGCGAACACCGGGGAGCTGTCTTTT
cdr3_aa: CASNARLVANTGELSF

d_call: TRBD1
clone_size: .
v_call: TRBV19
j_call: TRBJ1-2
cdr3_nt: TGTGCCAGTAGTATACGGACAGGGATTTCGACTGGAGGCTACACCTTC
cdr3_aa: CASSIRTGISTGGYTF

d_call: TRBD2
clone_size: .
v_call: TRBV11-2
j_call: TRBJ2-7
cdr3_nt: TGTGCCAGCAGCCTATTTGCGGGAGAGGGCGGAATAGTGCAGTACTTC
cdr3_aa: CASSLFAGEGGIVQYF

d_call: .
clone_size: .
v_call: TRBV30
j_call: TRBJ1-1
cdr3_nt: TGTGCCTGGAACCCGGGAAGGACTGAAGCTTTCTTT
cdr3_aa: CAWNPGRTEAFF

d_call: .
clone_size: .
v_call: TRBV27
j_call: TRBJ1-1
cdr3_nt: TGTGCCAGCAGCTCCGACCCGTGGGGGAACACTGAAGCTTTCTTT
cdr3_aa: CASSSDPWGNTEAFF

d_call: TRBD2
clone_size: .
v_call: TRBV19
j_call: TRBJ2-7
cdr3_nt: TGTGCCAGTAGTTTGGTAGCGGGAGGACCCTACGAGCAGTACTTC
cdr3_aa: CASSLVAGGPYEQYF

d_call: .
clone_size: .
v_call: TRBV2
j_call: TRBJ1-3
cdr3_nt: TGTGCCAGCAGTTTCCAGCAGGGGAACACCATATATTTT
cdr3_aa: CASSFQQGNTIYF

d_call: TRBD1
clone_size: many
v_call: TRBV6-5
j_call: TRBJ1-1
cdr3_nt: TGTGCCGGATCCGGGACAGGCGTCACTGAAGCTTTCTTT
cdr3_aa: CAGSGTGVTEAFF

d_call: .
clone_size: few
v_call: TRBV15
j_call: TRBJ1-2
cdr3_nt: TGTGCCACCAGCAGAGACACACAGAACTATGGCTACACCTTC
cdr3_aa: CATSRDTQNYGYTF

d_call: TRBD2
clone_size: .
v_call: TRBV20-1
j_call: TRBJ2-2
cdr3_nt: TGCAGTGCTAGAGGGGACTCGGGACTAGCGGGAGCGGTCGGGGAGCTGTTTTTT
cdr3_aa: CSARGDSGLAGAVGELFF

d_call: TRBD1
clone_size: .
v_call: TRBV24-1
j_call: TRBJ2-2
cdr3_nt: TGTGCCACCATGGGGACAGGGGGCATCGGGGAGCTGTTTTTT
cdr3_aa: CATMGTGGIGELFF

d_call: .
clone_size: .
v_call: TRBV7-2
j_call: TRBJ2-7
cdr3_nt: TGTGCCAGCAGCTTAGAGACCCTCTACGAGCAGTACTTC
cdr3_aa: CASSLETLYEQYF

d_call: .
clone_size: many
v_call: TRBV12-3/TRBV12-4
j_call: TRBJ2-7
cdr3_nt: TGTGCCAGCAGTCGACTCCGGGACGGGCTCTACGAGCAGTACTTC
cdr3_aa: CASSRLRDGLYEQYF

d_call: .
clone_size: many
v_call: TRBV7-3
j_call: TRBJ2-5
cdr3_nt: TGTGCCAGCAGCTTACGTGGGAGTGAGACCCAGTACTTC
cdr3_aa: CASSLRGSETQYF

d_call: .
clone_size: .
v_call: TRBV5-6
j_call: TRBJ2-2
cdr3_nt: TGTGCCAGCAGCGATTCGGGGAACACCGGGGAGCTGTTTTTT
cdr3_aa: CASSDSGNTGELFF

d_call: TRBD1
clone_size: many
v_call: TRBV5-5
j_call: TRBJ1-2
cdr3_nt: TGTGCCAGCAGCCCACAGGGGAACTTCTATGGCTACACCTTC
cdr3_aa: CASSPQGNFYGYTF